Presented here are 17 T cell receptor beta chains from one specimen sequenced in a study of T cells in tuberculosis. Profiled with immunoSEQ multiplex PCR; TCRdb holds only in-frame clones, not every one. The sample lists roughly 41,000 clones, almost 95% occurring once. Sequencing was done on a sample of PBMCs. These receptors were obtained from a donor between 10 and 35 years old with latent tuberculosis or without tuberculosis infection. Some clones in this sample may be carry-over from other donors' samples.

The CDR3 protein is CASSQEGWAGDEQYF. CDR3 DNA sequence: TGCGCCAGCAGCCAAGAGGGGTGGGCGGGCGACGAGCAGTACTTC. The rearrangement uses TRBV4-3 and TRBJ2-7; possibly TRBD2 for D (5 bases). V dropped 0 bases and J dropped 5 bases, with 14 bases sitting between them. CDR3 length: 15 amino acids. CDR1 and CDR2 (germline): LGHNA, YSLEER.

The chain is built from TRBV10-1 and TRBJ2-2; 12 bases match TRBD1. Looked up from germline, CDR1 is WNHNN and CDR2 is SYGVQD (reference sequence). V trimming: 7 bases; J trimming: 2 bases; junction bases outside the gene matches: 23. The length of the CDR3 is 22 residues. CDR3 protein: CASIVNRDRGRAPPTNTGELFF. The CDR3 DNA is TGCGCCAGCATCGTAAACCGGGACAGGGGGCGGGCGCCCCCAACAAACACCGGGGAGCTGTTTTTT.

This clone appeared a single time. The chain has TRBV12-5 and TRBJ2-3; TRBD2 matches 8 bases. Germline assignment: CDR1 LGHNT and CDR2 FRNRAP. The CDR3 is 15 residues long. The J segment lost 4 bases and the V segment lost 6 bases, leaving 9 bases of the junction unmatched. The DNA for the CDR3 is TGTGCTAGTGGATTAAGCGGGACTAGAGCAGATACGCAGTATTTT. Translating it yields CASGLSGTRADTQYF.

The gene calls are TRBV29-1 and TRBJ1-2, with 12 bases that match TRBD1. V dropped 1 base and J dropped 2; count of bases not matched to a gene: 11. Looked up from germline, CDR1 is SQVTM and CDR2 is ANQGSEA. This CDR3 contains 18 residues. The CDR3 DNA sequence: TGCAGCGTTGAAGGGGCGATCCGGGGACAGGGGGCCAACTATGGCTACACCTTC. Protein product: CSVEGAIRGQGANYGYTF. The entire variable domain, with the rest obtained from reference TRBV29-1 and TRBJ1-2, is as follows: SAVISQKPSRDICQRGTSLTIQCQVDSQVTMMFWYRQQPGQSLTLIATANQGSEATYESGFVIDKFPISRPNLTFSTLTVSNMSPEDSSIYLCSVEGAIRGQGANYGYTFGSGTRLTVV.

This clone was detected only a few times. The V and J genes are TRBV4-3 and TRBJ1-6; TRBD1 matches at 11 bases. The CDR3 is 17 amino acids. CDR1 and CDR2 (germline): LGHNA, YSLEER. V gave up 4 bases and J gave up 8 bases; unmatched junction bases: 10. CDR3 nucleotide sequence: TGCGCCAGCAGCCGCAAATTCGGGACAGGGGGAGATTCACCCCTCCACTTT. Translating it yields CASSRKFGTGGDSPLHF.

The rearrangement joins TRBV6-6 to TRBJ1-1; the match to TRBD1 covers 10 bases. Germline V gene data show CDR1 as MNHNY and CDR2 as SVGAGI (reference sequence). The CDR3 has 14 residues. With V trimmed by 8 bases and J by 5 bases, 8 bases remained unmatched. The CDR3 DNA reads TGTGCCAGCGGGATCGGACAGGGGGGAACTGAAGCTTTCTTT. The encoded protein is CASGIGQGGTEAFF.

This chain uses TRBV10-3 with TRBJ1-1, with no clear D. The CDR3 covers 15 residues. Germline values: CDR1 ENHRY, CDR2 SYGVKD. Trimming pared 3 bases from V and 2 bases from J, leaving 13 bases between. The CDR3 DNA is TGTGCCATCAGTGAATCAGGATACCGCAACACTGAAGCTTTCTTT. It codes for CAISESGYRNTEAFF.

The rearrangement uses TRBV7-2 and TRBJ2-3; D not certain. Germline lookup yields CDR1 SGHTA and CDR2 FQGNSA. This CDR3 region has 12 residues. Trimming took off 7 bases at V and 5 bases at J, with 10 bases between the two ends. CDR3 sequence: CASNPRGDTQYF. CDR3 sequence (DNA): TGTGCCAGCAACCCCAGAGGAGATACGCAGTATTTT. The variable domain in full, with the rest retrieved from reference TRBV7-2 and TRBJ2-3, is GAGVSQSPSNKVTEKGKDVELRCDPISGHTALYWYRQSLGQGLEFLIYFQGNSAPDKSGLPSDRFSAERTGGSVSTLTIQRTQQEDSAVYLCASNPRGDTQYFGPGTRLTVL.

The chain uses TRBV10-3 and TRBJ1-6; TRBD1 is a possible D gene (6 bases). The V end lost 5 bases, the J end lost 7 bases, and 15 bases lay between the germline ends. Germline V gene lookup returns CDR1 ENHRY and CDR2 SYGVKD. There are 15 residues in the CDR3. In nucleotides, the CDR3 is TGTGCCATCAGTAGGACGGTACAGGGAAATTCACCCCTCCACTTT. This encodes CAISRTVQGNSPLHF.

V and J are TRBV4-3 and TRBJ2-7, with D possibly being TRBD2 (6 bases). V shed 3 bases and J shed 4 bases, with 22 bases lying between them. The CDR3 contains 17 residues. Germline CDR1 LGHNA, CDR2 YSLEER. The CDR3 here is CASSQGSPGDRLYEQYF. The CDR3 DNA reads as TGCGCCAGCAGCCAGGGAAGTCCGGGGGACCGTTTGTACGAGCAGTACTTC.

The gene calls are TRBV18 and TRBJ1-5; D gene ambiguous. The CDR3 spans 14 residues. The V end was cut by 3 bases, the J end by 0 bases, with 6 bases between. The V gene's germline CDR1 is KGHSH and CDR2 LQKENI. Here the CDR3 reads CASSPPYSNQPQHF. CDR3 coding DNA: TGTGCCAGCTCACCCCCTTATAGCAATCAGCCCCAGCATTTT.

This chain links TRBV5-5 with TRBJ1-4, with a weak D call TRBD1 (6 bases). V lost 5 bases to trimming and J lost 2 bases, with 10 bases between them. CDR1 and CDR2 from the germline V gene are SGHKS and YYEKEE (reference sequence). This CDR3 has 14 amino acids. The CDR3 nucleotides read TGTGCCAGCAGTAACCAGGGGACTAATGAAAAACTGTTTTTT. It is translated as CASSNQGTNEKLFF.

The chain couples TRBV5-1 to TRBJ2-3, with D possibly matching TRBD1 (5 bases). The CDR3 runs to 15 residues. The V and J ends lost 0 bases and 4 bases respectively, with 12 bases between them. Per the germline V gene, CDR1 is SGHRS and CDR2 is YFSETQ. CDR3 coding DNA: TGCGCCAGCAGCTTGGCAGGGTACGATGCAGATACGCAGTATTTT. This encodes CASSLAGYDADTQYF.

The chain uses TRBV5-1 and TRBJ1-4; D uncertain. V was cut by 1 base and J by 6 bases, with 16 bases left in between. The germline V gene encodes CDR1 SGHRS and CDR2 YFSETQ. The CDR3 is made up of 16 amino acids. The CDR3 nucleotides read TGCGCCAGCAGCTTGAACGTCAGGATGAAGGATGAAAAACTGTTTTTT. Translated, it gives CASSLNVRMKDEKLFF.

The chain combines TRBV6-5 with TRBJ2-2, with 10 bases aligning to TRBD1. Germline trimming cut 4 bases from V and 7 bases from J; bases unmatched to any gene: 9. This CDR3 spans 16 amino acids. Looked up from germline, CDR1 is MNHEY and CDR2 is SVGAGI. The CDR3 nucleotides read TGTGCCAGCAGTTCACCCGGGACAGGGGTTCACGGGGAGCTGTTTTTT. It yields the protein CASSSPGTGVHGELFF.

The chain is built from TRBV19 and TRBJ1-5, with 8 positions matching TRBD1. Per the germline V gene, CDR1 is LNHDA and CDR2 is SQIVND (reference sequence). Trimming cost V 5 bases and J 7 bases; bases outside gene matches: 7. This CDR3 has 14 residues. The CDR3 spells CASSAWTGWQPQHF. The CDR3 DNA sequence: TGTGCCAGTAGTGCGTGGACAGGGTGGCAGCCCCAGCATTTT.

V gene TRBV5-1 combines with J gene TRBJ2-1, with TRBD1 matching over 7 bases. V was pared by 4 bases and J by 8 bases, with 6 bases of the junction left unmatched. The CDR3 runs 13 residues. The germline V gene encodes CDR1 SGHRS and CDR2 YFSETQ. The CDR3 sequence is CASSPGTDDEQFF. CDR3 nucleotide sequence: TGCGCCAGCAGCCCAGGGACAGACGATGAGCAGTTCTTC.